Following are 10 T cell receptor beta chains from one sample sequenced in a study of OX40 agonist ivuxolimab in advanced cancers. The protocol was immunoSEQ multiplex PCR, while the TCRdb copy is restricted to in-frame clones and leaves out a portion. The sample consists of tens of thousands of clones, roughly 90% of them appearing once. The input for sequencing was CD4+ or CD8+ T cells sorted from blood, taken in a trial of the OX40 agonist ivuxolimab. Receptor source: an adult with an advanced solid tumor such as melanoma, head and neck, liver or kidney cancer.

The chain couples TRBV12-5 to TRBJ2-2; possible D gene TRBD2, 6 bases. The CDR3 is 17 amino acids. V gave up 4 bases and J gave up 4 bases, with 19 bases separating them. The germline gives CDR1 LGHNT, CDR2 FRNRAP. DNA for the CDR3: TGTGCTAGTGGTTCGCCCCGGGGTCGGGGAGGCACCGGGGAGCTGTTTTTT. Translation: CASGSPRGRGGTGELFF.

J is TRBJ1-2 and V is TRBV19; no definite D call. Trimming removed 0 bases from V and 7 bases from J, with 12 bases in between. The length of the CDR3 is 14 residues. CDR1 is LNHDA, CDR2 SQIVND, per germline (reference sequence). The CDR3 DNA follows: TGTGCCAGTAGTATAGATTCAGGTCCGGGTGGCTACACCTTC. Its protein is CASSIDSGPGGYTF.

The rearrangement joins TRBV7-2 to TRBJ1-5, with D possibly matching TRBD1 (6 bases). The germline gives CDR1 SGHTA, CDR2 FQGNSA. There are 14 residues in the CDR3. V lost 6 bases, J lost 5 bases, and 14 bases lay in between. The chain's CDR3 is CASRPTGIHQPQHF. The DNA for the CDR3 is TGTGCCAGCAGGCCCACAGGGATACATCAGCCCCAGCATTTT.

The table lists this clone with a count of one. The rearrangement joins TRBV19 to TRBJ2-6; TRBD1 matches 8 bases. This CDR3 has 16 residues. Germline values: CDR1 LNHDA, CDR2 SQIVND (reference sequence). V lost 4 bases and J lost 7; bases outside the gene matches: 9. The CDR3 DNA reads as TGTGCCAGTAGTACCAAAAGGACAGGGCAAGCCAACGTCCTGACTTTC. This gives the protein CASSTKRTGQANVLTF.

The chain links TRBV5-4 to TRBJ1-1; the D is unclear. V lost 3 bases, J lost 3 bases, and 9 bases lay in between. Germline V gene sequence: CDR1 SGHNT, CDR2 YYREEE (reference sequence). The CDR3 has 13 amino acids. The CDR3 protein is CASSSEWHTEAFF. The CDR3, as DNA: TGTGCCAGCAGCTCAGAATGGCACACTGAAGCTTTCTTT.

In this sample, this clone turned up once. This chain uses TRBV19 with TRBJ2-1, with TRBD2 identical over 12 bases. Germline V gene lookup returns CDR1 LNHDA and CDR2 SQIVND (reference sequence). This CDR3 comprises 14 residues. V gave up 5 bases and J gave up 7 bases; unmatched junction bases: 3. CDR3 amino acids: CASSGLAGRNEQFF. In DNA, the CDR3 is TGTGCCAGTAGTGGACTAGCGGGGAGAAATGAGCAGTTCTTC.

V and J are TRBV9 and TRBJ2-2, with TRBD1 as a possible D gene (7 bases). The CDR3 is 15 amino acids. V lost 0 bases and J lost 7, with 13 bases in between. Germline CDR1 and CDR2: SGDLS and YYNGEE. CDR3 nucleotide sequence: TGTGCCAGCAGCGTAGCAGGGGGGAATAACGGGGAGCTGTTTTTT. Translating gives CASSVAGGNNGELFF.

This rearrangement joins TRBV9 to TRBJ2-3; D ambiguous. V lost 4 bases and J lost 6, with 12 bases in between. This CDR3 is built from 13 residues. Germline V gene sequence: CDR1 SGDLS, CDR2 YYNGEE. DNA of the CDR3: TGTGCCAGCAGCTCGACGTACTTCGATACGCAGTATTTT. It codes for CASSSTYFDTQYF.

The chain carries TRBV28 and TRBJ1-5; D might be TRBD1 (5 bases). The germline CDR1 and CDR2 sequences are MDHEN and SYDVKM. The germline V and J ends were trimmed by 4 bases and 7 bases, with 11 bases remaining between them. The CDR3 consists of 13 residues. CDR3 in DNA: TGTGCCAGCAGTTCCGGGGGGATGCAGCCCCAGCATTTT. It translates to CASSSGGMQPQHF.

The table lists this clone with a few counts. The chain combines TRBV4-3 with TRBJ1-5, with unresolved D. Looked up from germline, CDR1 is LGHNA and CDR2 is YSLEER. The CDR3 is made up of 14 amino acids. The V end lost 0 bases, the J end lost 1 base, and 4 bases lay between the germline ends. In nucleotides, the CDR3 is TGCGCCAGCAGCCAAGATTTAAGCAATCAGCCCCAGCATTTT. As protein: CASSQDLSNQPQHF.